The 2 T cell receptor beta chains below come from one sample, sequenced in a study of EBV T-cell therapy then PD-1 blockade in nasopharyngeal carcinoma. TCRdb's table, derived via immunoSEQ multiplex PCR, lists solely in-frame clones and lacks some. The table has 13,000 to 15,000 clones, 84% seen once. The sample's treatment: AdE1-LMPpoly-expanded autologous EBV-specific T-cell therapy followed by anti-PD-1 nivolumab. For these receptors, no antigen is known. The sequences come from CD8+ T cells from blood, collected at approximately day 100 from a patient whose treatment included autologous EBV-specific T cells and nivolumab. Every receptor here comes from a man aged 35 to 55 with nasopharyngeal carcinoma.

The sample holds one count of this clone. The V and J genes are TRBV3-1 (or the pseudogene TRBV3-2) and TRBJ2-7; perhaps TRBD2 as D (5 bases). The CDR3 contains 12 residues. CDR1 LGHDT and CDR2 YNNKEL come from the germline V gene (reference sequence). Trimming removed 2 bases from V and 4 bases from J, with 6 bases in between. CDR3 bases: TGTGCCAGCAGCCAACGGGGTTACGAGCAGTACTTC. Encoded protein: CASSQRGYEQYF.

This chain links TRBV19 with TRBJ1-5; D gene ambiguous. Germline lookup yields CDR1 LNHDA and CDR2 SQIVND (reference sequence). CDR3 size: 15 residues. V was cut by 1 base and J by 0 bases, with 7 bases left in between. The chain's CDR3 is CASSIVQNSNQPQHF. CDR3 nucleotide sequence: TGTGCCAGTAGTATAGTACAAAATAGCAATCAGCCCCAGCATTTT. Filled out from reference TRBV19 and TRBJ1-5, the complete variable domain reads DGGITQSPKYLFRKEGQNVTLSCEQNLNHDAMYWYRQDPGQGLRLIYYSQIVNDFQKGDIAEGYSVSREKKESFPLTVTSAQKNPTAFYLCASSIVQNSNQPQHFGDGTRLSIL.